One and the same sample provided the 30 T cell receptor beta chains below, sequenced in a study of Ad26.COV2.S vaccination and SARS-CoV-2 variants. This table comes from immunoSEQ multiplex PCR, and its TCRdb copy is limited to in-frame clones, with some not included. The table records about 680,000 clones, more than 70% of them present only once. Sample treatment: 19 received Ad26.COV2.S at low or high dose, single or two shots; about 5 received placebo; per-sample allocation not given. Samples came from day 63 after the first vaccine or placebo injection. The specimen comprised peripheral blood, sampled in a trial of Ad26.COV2.S vaccine versus placebo. The receptor set was obtained from a person between 18 and 65 years old who received the Ad26.COV2.S COVID-19 vaccine or a placebo.

The chain joins TRBV4-2 to TRBJ2-7; the match to TRBD2 covers 7 bases. CDR3 length equals 16 residues. The junction had 8 bases not matched to a gene; V was cut back by 0 bases and J by 3 bases. The germline gives CDR1 LGHNA, CDR2 YNFKEQ. DNA of the CDR3: TGTGCCAGCAGCCAAGAGCGTCTCGGGAGGCTCTACGAGCAGTACTTC. Its translation: CASSQERLGRLYEQYF.

The J gene is TRBJ1-2, the V gene TRBV18; TRBD1 matches at 7 bases. CDR3 length equals 13 residues. CDR1 is KGHSH and CDR2 is LQKENI in the germline V gene. The junction had 5 bases not matched to a gene; V was cut back by 2 bases and J by 8 bases. CDR3 coding DNA: TGTGCCAGCTCACCAGACAGGGCGGGAGGCTACACCTTC. This encodes CASSPDRAGGYTF.

V usage is TRBV2 and J usage is TRBJ1-2; weak D call: TRBD1 (6 bases). The length of the CDR3 is 13 residues. Germline lookup yields CDR1 SNHLY and CDR2 FYNNEI. V was shortened by 6 bases and J by 6 bases, with 14 bases between the two germline ends. Here the CDR3 DNA reads TGTGCCAGCAGCGAAACAGGGTTCAATGGCTACACCTTC. Translating it yields CASSETGFNGYTF.

This clone was detected once. The genes are TRBV5-5 and TRBJ2-1; perhaps D is TRBD1 or TRBD2 (5 bases each). Trimming removed 4 bases at V and 5 bases at J, with 13 bases between. The CDR3 is made up of 14 amino acids. Per the germline V gene, CDR1 is SGHKS and CDR2 is YYEKEE (reference sequence). The CDR3 coding sequence is TGTGCCAGCAGCCCGCCGGGACGGAACAATGAGCAGTTCTTC. Encoded protein: CASSPPGRNNEQFF.

This sequence joins TRBV10-2 and TRBJ2-7; 9 positions match TRBD2. Losses at the gene ends were 3 bases for V and 0 bases for J; bases not matched to a gene: 18. This CDR3 is built from 20 residues. In germline, CDR1 is WSHSY, CDR2 SAAADI. The CDR3 sequence is CASSETGPGLAGTRSYEQYF. The CDR3 nucleotides read TGCGCCAGCAGTGAAACTGGCCCGGGTCTAGCGGGAACCCGCTCCTACGAGCAGTACTTC.

This chain joins TRBV18 and TRBJ1-4; unclear D gene. The CDR3 consists of 15 residues. Germline lookup yields CDR1 KGHSH and CDR2 LQKENI. Trimming left V 2 bases short and J 5 bases short, with 12 bases between. The CDR3 sequence is CASSPITGFNEKLFF. In DNA form, the CDR3 reads TGTGCCAGCTCACCAATCACGGGATTCAATGAAAAACTGTTTTTT.

This clone is a singleton in its sample. This sequence joins TRBV6-5 and TRBJ2-5; 7 nucleotides agree with TRBD2. With V trimmed by 7 bases and J by 3 bases, 11 bases remained unmatched. The length of the CDR3 is 15 residues. Germline CDR1 and CDR2: MNHEY and SVGAGI. The CDR3 DNA reads TGTGCCAGCAATTGGCGCGGGGGTGCAAAAGAGACCCAGTACTTC. As protein: CASNWRGGAKETQYF.

The CDR3 here is CASSPRTGNTIYF. Here the CDR3 DNA reads TGTGCCAGCAGCCCCAGAACTGGAAACACCATATATTTT. The V and J genes are TRBV5-4 and TRBJ1-3; D not certain. V was cut by 4 bases and J by 2 bases, with 7 bases left in between. There are 13 residues in the CDR3. Germline V gives CDR1 SGHNT, CDR2 YYREEE (reference sequence).

This rearrangement joins TRBV11-2 to TRBJ2-5; D is undetermined. Per the germline V gene, CDR1 is SGHAT and CDR2 is FQNNGV. V gave up 1 base and J gave up 0 bases, with 3 bases separating them. The CDR3 loop spans 13 amino acids. CDR3 sequence reads: CASSLGNQETQYF. In DNA, the CDR3 is TGTGCCAGCAGCTTAGGGAACCAAGAGACCCAGTACTTC.

V is TRBV3-1 (or the pseudogene TRBV3-2) and J is TRBJ2-1, with TRBD2 as a possible D gene (5 bases). Germline CDR1 reads LGHDT; CDR2 reads YNNKEL (reference sequence). CDR3 length equals 14 residues. Trimming shortened V by 0 bases and J by 8 bases, and 11 bases separated the two germline ends. CDR3 region: CASSQDAGGYEQFF. CDR3 coding DNA: TGTGCCAGCAGCCAAGATGCTGGCGGGTATGAGCAGTTCTTC.

The chain joins TRBV24-1 to TRBJ2-5; 9 nucleotides agree with TRBD2. This CDR3 region has 15 residues. Unmatched junction bases numbered 5, after V lost 4 bases and J lost 3 bases. Germline V lookup: CDR1 KGHDR, CDR2 SFDVKD. In DNA, the CDR3 is TGTGCCACCAGTGACCCCCTAGCGGGAAAAGAGACCCAGTACTTC. Its translation: CATSDPLAGKETQYF.

This clone came up once. The chain carries TRBV4-3 and TRBJ1-5; D gene uncertain. Trimming left V 0 bases short and J 5 bases short, with 8 bases between. CDR1 is LGHNA and CDR2 is YSLEER in the germline V gene. The CDR3 loop spans 14 amino acids. This chain's CDR3 is CASSQDSLDQPQHF. CDR3 sequence (DNA): TGCGCCAGCAGCCAAGATTCACTAGATCAGCCCCAGCATTTT.

This sequence joins TRBV5-5 and TRBJ1-2, with D unresolved. The CDR3 consists of 16 residues. The V gene's germline CDR1 is SGHKS and CDR2 YYEKEE (reference sequence). V was shortened by 2 bases and J by 2 bases, with 16 bases between the two germline ends. The CDR3 protein is CASSLSRGMGNYGYTF. Here the CDR3 DNA reads TGTGCCAGCAGCTTAAGTAGAGGGATGGGAAACTATGGCTACACCTTC.

V usage is TRBV24-1 and J usage is TRBJ2-3, with 7 bases aligning to TRBD2. The CDR3 totals 13 residues. Losses at the gene ends were 8 bases for V and 4 bases for J; bases not matched to a gene: 5. Germline V CDR1 and CDR2: KGHDR, SFDVKD. CDR3 amino acids: CATKTSNADTQYF. CDR3 coding DNA: TGTGCCACCAAGACTAGCAACGCAGATACGCAGTATTTT.

This rearrangement joins TRBV27 to TRBJ2-7; maybe TRBD2 (5 bases). CDR1 is MNHEY and CDR2 is SMNVEV in the germline V gene (reference sequence). Trimming cost V 1 base and J 4 bases, with 14 bases left between them. This CDR3 is built from 15 residues. CDR3 DNA sequence: TGTGCCAGCAGTTTATACTCGGGGTCCTCATACGAGCAGTACTTC. It specifies CASSLYSGSSYEQYF.

V and J are TRBV5-1 and TRBJ1-1; 10 bases agree with TRBD1. This CDR3 is 16 amino acids long. Germline values: CDR1 SGHRS, CDR2 YFSETQ. Trimming at V came to 0 bases and at J to 6 bases, leaving 8 bases not matched to a gene. The CDR3 DNA is TGCGCCAGCAGCTTGGCTCGGGACAGGGGATTCCCTGAAGCTTTCTTT. Protein product: CASSLARDRGFPEAFF.

The CDR3 reads CASHRSAGTPYEQYF. CDR3 sequence (DNA): TGTGCCAGCCATAGGTCCGCGGGAACCCCCTACGAGCAGTACTTC. This chain links TRBV6-5 with TRBJ2-7; maybe TRBD2 (6 bases). Germline CDR1 and CDR2: MNHEY and SVGAGI. The germline V and J ends were trimmed by 8 bases and 2 bases, with 19 bases remaining between them. The CDR3 contains 15 residues.

J is TRBJ2-1 and V is TRBV4-2, with D possibly called TRBD1 or TRBD2 (5 bases each). The CDR3 has 18 residues. Trimming pared 0 bases from V and 0 bases from J, leaving 15 bases between. CDR1 LGHNA and CDR2 YNFKEQ come from the germline V gene. The CDR3 DNA sequence: TGTGCCAGCAGCCAAGAACGGGGTTGGGGGAGCTCCTACAATGAGCAGTTCTTC. Protein product: CASSQERGWGSSYNEQFF.

This rearrangement joins TRBV18 to TRBJ2-2; 7 bases agree with TRBD2. The CDR3 covers 13 residues. CDR1 KGHSH and CDR2 LQKENI come from the germline V gene. The CDR3 reads CASGGLVDGELFF. The DNA of the CDR3 is TGTGCATCGGGAGGTTTGGTCGACGGGGAGCTGTTTTTT. Looking up the rest from reference TRBV18 and TRBJ2-2 gives the full variable domain: NAGVMQNPRHLVRRRGQEARLRCSPMKGHSHVYWYRQLPEEGLKFMVYLQKENIIDESGMPKERFSAEFPKEGPSILRIQQVVRGDSAAYFCASGGLVDGELFFGEGSRLTVL.

The chain is built from TRBV24-1 and TRBJ2-2; D is undetermined. This CDR3 is 14 amino acids long. The V and J ends lost 4 bases and 6 bases respectively, with 11 bases between them. Germline assignment: CDR1 KGHDR and CDR2 SFDVKD. CDR3 sequence: CATSERTPPGELFF. In nucleotides, the CDR3 is TGTGCCACCAGTGAACGGACCCCACCCGGGGAGCTGTTTTTT.

The rearrangement uses TRBV19 and TRBJ1-2, with D tentatively TRBD1 (6 bases). Germline values: CDR1 LNHDA, CDR2 SQIVND (reference sequence). The CDR3 totals 14 residues. V was cut by 3 bases and J by 5 bases, with 13 bases left in between. The CDR3 nucleotides are TGTGCCAGTAGTATGAGGGGGACACCATATGGCTACACCTTC. This encodes CASSMRGTPYGYTF.

The chain links TRBV19 to TRBJ2-7; TRBD2 is a possible D gene (5 bases). V was clipped by 7 bases and J by 7 bases, with 14 bases between them. The CDR3 has 12 residues. Germline V lookup: CDR1 LNHDA, CDR2 SQIVND (reference sequence). The CDR3 region has the DNA TGTGCCAGTACCCCAGACTCGGGGGAGCAGTACTTC. Amino acids: CASTPDSGEQYF.

The table lists this clone with a few counts. V is TRBV6-5 and J is TRBJ2-7; D call uncertain. Per the germline V gene, CDR1 is MNHEY and CDR2 is SVGAGI. V was shortened by 7 bases and J by 2 bases, with 15 bases between the two germline ends. CDR3 length: 14 amino acids. CDR3 nucleotides: TGTGCCAGCACGTCGGTGAGGTCCCCCTACGAGCAGTACTTC. It is translated as CASTSVRSPYEQYF.

The gene calls are TRBV10-1 and TRBJ2-7; 7 bases map to TRBD1. Germline CDR1 and CDR2: WNHNN and SYGVQD (reference sequence). The V segment lost 4 bases and the J segment 3 bases; nucleotides outside the gene matches: 0. The CDR3 consists of 12 residues. The CDR3 DNA sequence: TGCGCCAGCAGTGGGACAGGCTACGAGCAGTACTTC. Amino acids: CASSGTGYEQYF.

In DNA form, the CDR3 reads TGTGCCAGCAGCCGGACAGGCGAATTGGAACCCCTCCACTTT. Protein product: CASSRTGELEPLHF. This chain links TRBV6-5 with TRBJ1-6; TRBD1 agrees at 7 bases. CDR1 and CDR2 (germline): MNHEY, SVGAGI. The CDR3 has 14 amino acids. J lost 12 bases, V lost 6 bases, and 11 bases had no gene match.

The chain joins TRBV9 to TRBJ1-2; D uncertain. V shed 0 bases and J shed 7 bases, with 10 bases lying between them. In germline, CDR1 is SGDLS, CDR2 YYNGEE. There are 13 residues in the CDR3. CDR3 sequence reads: CASSVGTVSGYTF. In DNA form, the CDR3 reads TGTGCCAGCAGCGTAGGAACAGTGTCTGGCTACACCTTC.

This clone showed up just once. The rearrangement uses TRBV11-2 and TRBJ2-3, with 9 bases that match TRBD2. Germline V gene sequence: CDR1 SGHAT, CDR2 FQNNGV. The CDR3 is 16 amino acids. The trim removed 1 base at V and 1 base at J, leaving 3 bases unmatched. DNA for the CDR3: TGTGCCAGCAGCTTAGGGGCTAGCGGGGGCACAGATACGCAGTATTTT. Residues: CASSLGASGGTDTQYF.

The chain employs TRBV18 and TRBJ1-5; the D is unclear. The CDR3 sequence is 13 residues long. Germline CDR1 reads KGHSH; CDR2 reads LQKENI. V was shortened by 1 base and J by 7 bases, with 8 bases between the two germline ends. CDR3 region: CASSPLDGQPQHF. The CDR3 DNA follows: TGTGCCAGCTCACCACTAGATGGGCAGCCCCAGCATTTT.

The J gene is TRBJ2-7, the V gene TRBV7-9, with 9 nucleotides matching TRBD2. In germline, CDR1 is SEHNR, CDR2 FQNEAQ (reference sequence). The CDR3 covers 16 residues. The trim removed 3 bases at V and 5 bases at J, leaving 11 bases unmatched. CDR3 amino acids: CASSFTGAGGPHEQYF. The DNA for the CDR3 is TGTGCCAGCAGCTTTACGGGCGCGGGAGGGCCACACGAGCAGTACTTC.

The V gene is TRBV19, the J gene TRBJ2-1; 13 positions agree with TRBD2. V trimming: 3 bases; J trimming: 8 bases; junction bases outside the gene matches: 10. CDR3 length: 17 residues. Per germline, CDR1 LNHDA and CDR2 SQIVND (reference sequence). CDR3 residues: CASSISWTSGRRDEQFF. The CDR3 bases are TGTGCCAGTAGTATTAGTTGGACTAGCGGGAGACGGGATGAGCAGTTCTTC.